This T cell receptor beta chain was profiled in a study of blood T cells in healthy people across ages. General observations from the study: Conclusively comparing naive with antigen-experienced cells was impossible with unsorted PBMCs.

This clonotype was recorded a few times. Its antigen is not identified. A second PCR of 7 to 11 cycles used a sample-barcoded 5' primer and a J-beta primer mix. In TCRdb, the 5' RACE reads were re-called with MiXCR into one record per CDR3 protein. The repertoire includes some 1.8 million distinct CDR3 sequences, more than 35% of them detected once, and about 21% sits in the top ten. Looked up from germline, CDR1 is DFQATT and CDR2 is SNEGSKA (reference sequence). The CDR3 has 16 amino acids. PBMCs, at least 7 million per sample, were isolated. The material sequenced was blood. The receptor was derived from a human donor in good health. The rearrangement uses TRBV20-1 and TRBJ2-4, with TRBD2 as a possible D gene (6 bases). The J call may be mistaken, given a closer DNA end match to TRBJ2-7. The DNA of the CDR3 is TGCAGTGCCGGAAGCTCCTCATCCGGGAGCTCCTACGAGCAGTACTTC. This codes for CSAGSSSSGSSYEQYF.